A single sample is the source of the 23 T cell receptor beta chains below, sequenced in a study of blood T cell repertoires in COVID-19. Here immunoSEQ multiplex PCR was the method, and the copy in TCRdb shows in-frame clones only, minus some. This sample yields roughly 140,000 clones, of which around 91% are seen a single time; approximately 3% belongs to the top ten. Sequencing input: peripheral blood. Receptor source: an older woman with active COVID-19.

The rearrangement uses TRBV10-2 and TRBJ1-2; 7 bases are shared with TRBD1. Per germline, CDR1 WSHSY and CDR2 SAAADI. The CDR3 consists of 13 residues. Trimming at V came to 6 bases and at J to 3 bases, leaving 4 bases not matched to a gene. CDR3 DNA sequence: TGCGCCAGCAGCTACACAGGGGACTATGGCTACACCTTC. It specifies CASSYTGDYGYTF.

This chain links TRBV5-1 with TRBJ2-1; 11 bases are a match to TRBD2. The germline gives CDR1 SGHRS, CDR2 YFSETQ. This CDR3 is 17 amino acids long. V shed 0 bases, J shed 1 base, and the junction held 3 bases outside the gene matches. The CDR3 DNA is TGCGCCAGCAGCTTGGCCCCTAGCGGGAGGTCCTACAATGAGCAGTTCTTC. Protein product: CASSLAPSGRSYNEQFF.

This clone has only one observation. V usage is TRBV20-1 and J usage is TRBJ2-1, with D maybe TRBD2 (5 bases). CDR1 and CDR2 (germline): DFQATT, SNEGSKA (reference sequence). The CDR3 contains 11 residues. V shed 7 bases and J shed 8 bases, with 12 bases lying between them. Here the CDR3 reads CSEEGEDEQFF. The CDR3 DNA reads TGCAGTGAAGAGGGAGAGGATGAGCAGTTCTTC.

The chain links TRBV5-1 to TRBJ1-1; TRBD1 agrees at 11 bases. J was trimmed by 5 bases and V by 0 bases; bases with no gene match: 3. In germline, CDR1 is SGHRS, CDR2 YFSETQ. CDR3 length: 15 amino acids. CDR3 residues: CASSLVGQGVTEAFF. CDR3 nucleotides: TGCGCCAGCAGCTTGGTGGGACAGGGGGTTACTGAAGCTTTCTTT.

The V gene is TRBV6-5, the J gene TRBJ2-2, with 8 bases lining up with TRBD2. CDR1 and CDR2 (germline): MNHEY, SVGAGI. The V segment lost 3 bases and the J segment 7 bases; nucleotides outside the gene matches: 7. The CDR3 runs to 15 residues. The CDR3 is CASSYTGLARGELFF. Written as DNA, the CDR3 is TGTGCCAGCAGTTATACCGGACTAGCACGCGGGGAGCTGTTTTTT.

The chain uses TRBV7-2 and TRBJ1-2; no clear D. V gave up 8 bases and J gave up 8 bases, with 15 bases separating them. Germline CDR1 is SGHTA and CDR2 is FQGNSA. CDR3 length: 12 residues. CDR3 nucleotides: TGTGCCAGCGGAAGAGCAGCGCAAGGCTACACCTTC. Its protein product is CASGRAAQGYTF.

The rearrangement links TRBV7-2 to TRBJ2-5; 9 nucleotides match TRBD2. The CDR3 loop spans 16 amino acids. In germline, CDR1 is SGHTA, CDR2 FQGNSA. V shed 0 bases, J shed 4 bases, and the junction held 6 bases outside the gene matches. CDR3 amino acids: CASSLAWAGGVETQYF. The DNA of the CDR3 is TGTGCCAGCAGCTTAGCTTGGGCGGGAGGGGTAGAGACCCAGTACTTC.

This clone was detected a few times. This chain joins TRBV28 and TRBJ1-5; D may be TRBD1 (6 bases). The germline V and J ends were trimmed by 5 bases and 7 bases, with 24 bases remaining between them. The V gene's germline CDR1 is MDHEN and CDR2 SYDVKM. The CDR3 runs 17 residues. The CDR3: CASSTRAPTGYAQPQHF. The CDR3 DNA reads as TGTGCCAGCAGTACCCGGGCCCCCACAGGGTATGCCCAGCCCCAGCATTTT.

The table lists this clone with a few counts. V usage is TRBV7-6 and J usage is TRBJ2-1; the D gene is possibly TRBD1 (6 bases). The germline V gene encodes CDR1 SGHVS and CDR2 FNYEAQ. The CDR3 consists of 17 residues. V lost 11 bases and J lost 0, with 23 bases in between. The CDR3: CASQGQIVSSSYNEQFF. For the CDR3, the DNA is TGTGCCTCCCAGGGGCAGATAGTTTCCAGCTCCTACAATGAGCAGTTCTTC.

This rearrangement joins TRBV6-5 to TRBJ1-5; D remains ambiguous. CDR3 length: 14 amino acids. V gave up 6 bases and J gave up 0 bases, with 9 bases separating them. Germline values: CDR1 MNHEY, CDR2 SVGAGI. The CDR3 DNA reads TGTGCCAGCAGGGGAGTTCCTAGCAATCAGCCCCAGCATTTT. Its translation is CASRGVPSNQPQHF.

CDR3: CASSRRPNSGNTIYF. The CDR3 region has the DNA TGTGCCAGCAGTCGGCGGCCCAACTCTGGAAACACCATATATTTT. The chain employs TRBV27 and TRBJ1-3; D ambiguous. Germline CDR1 reads MNHEY; CDR2 reads SMNVEV (reference sequence). The CDR3 runs to 15 residues. Trimming took off 5 bases at V and 0 bases at J, with 11 bases between the two ends.

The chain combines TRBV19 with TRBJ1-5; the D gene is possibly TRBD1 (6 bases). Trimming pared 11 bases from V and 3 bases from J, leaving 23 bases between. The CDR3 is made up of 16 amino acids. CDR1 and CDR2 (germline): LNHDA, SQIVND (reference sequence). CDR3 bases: TGTGCCGCCCGAGGCAGGGGCCGGCCTCACAATCAGCCCCAGCATTTT. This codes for CAARGRGRPHNQPQHF.

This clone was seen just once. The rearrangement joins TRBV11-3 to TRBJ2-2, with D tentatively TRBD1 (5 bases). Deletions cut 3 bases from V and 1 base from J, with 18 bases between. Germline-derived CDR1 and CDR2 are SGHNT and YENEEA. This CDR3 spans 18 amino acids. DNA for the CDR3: TGTGCCAGCAGCTTCCGGGCCCTCAGCACAGGGAACACCGGGGAGCTGTTTTTT. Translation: CASSFRALSTGNTGELFF.

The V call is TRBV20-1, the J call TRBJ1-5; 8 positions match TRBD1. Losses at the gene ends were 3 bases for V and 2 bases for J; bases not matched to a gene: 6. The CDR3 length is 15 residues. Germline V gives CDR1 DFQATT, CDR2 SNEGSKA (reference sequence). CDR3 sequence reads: CSASDGQGGNQPQHF. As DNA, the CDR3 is TGCAGTGCTAGTGATGGACAGGGCGGCAATCAGCCCCAGCATTTT.

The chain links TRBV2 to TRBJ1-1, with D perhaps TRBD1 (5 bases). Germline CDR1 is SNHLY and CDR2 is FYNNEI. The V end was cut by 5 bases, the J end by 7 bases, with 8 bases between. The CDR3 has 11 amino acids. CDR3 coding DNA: TGTGCCAGCAGTCAGGGTTTTGAAGCTTTCTTT. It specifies CASSQGFEAFF.

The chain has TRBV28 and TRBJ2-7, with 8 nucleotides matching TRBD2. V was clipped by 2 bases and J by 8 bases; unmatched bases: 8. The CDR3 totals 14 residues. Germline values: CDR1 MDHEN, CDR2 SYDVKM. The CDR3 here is CASSLKLAGIQQYF. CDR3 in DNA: TGTGCCAGCAGTTTAAAGTTAGCGGGGATCCAGCAGTACTTC.

CDR3 DNA sequence: TGTGCCAGTAGTTCCCACACTTGGGACAGGGGGCATCAGCCCCAGCATTTT. Translating gives CASSSHTWDRGHQPQHF. The chain recombines TRBV19 with TRBJ1-5; 12 bases match TRBD1. The CDR3 length is 17 residues. From germline, CDR1 is LNHDA and CDR2 SQIVND (reference sequence). Trimming cost V 5 bases and J 5 bases; bases outside gene matches: 10.

CDR3 region: CASSLDRAGGGNWAGELFF. The CDR3 DNA reads TGTGCCAGCAGCTTAGATCGAGCGGGAGGAGGGAACTGGGCCGGGGAGCTGTTTTTT. V gene TRBV11-2 combines with J gene TRBJ2-2; 9 bases fit TRBD2. V lost 0 bases to trimming and J lost 6 bases; unmatched junction nucleotides: 14. The CDR3 is made up of 19 amino acids. The germline V gene has CDR1 SGHAT and CDR2 FQNNGV.

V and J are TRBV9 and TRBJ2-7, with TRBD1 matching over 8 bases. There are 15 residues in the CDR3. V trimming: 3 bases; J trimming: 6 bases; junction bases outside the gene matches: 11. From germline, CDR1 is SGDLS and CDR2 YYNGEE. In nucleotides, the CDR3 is TGTGCCAGCAGCGCTGGACAGGGACAGAGCCGCGAGCAGTACTTC. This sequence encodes CASSAGQGQSREQYF.

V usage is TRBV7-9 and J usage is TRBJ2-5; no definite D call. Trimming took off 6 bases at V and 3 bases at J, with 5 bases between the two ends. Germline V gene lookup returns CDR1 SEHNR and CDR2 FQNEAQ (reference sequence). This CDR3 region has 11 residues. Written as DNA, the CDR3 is TGTGCCAGCAGATCTGAAGAGACCCAGTACTTC. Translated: CASRSEETQYF.

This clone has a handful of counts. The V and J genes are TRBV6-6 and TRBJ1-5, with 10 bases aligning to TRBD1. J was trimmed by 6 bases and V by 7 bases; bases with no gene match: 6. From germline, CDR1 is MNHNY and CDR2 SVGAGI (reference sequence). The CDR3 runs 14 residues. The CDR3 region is CASTLDRGSQPQHF. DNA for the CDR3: TGTGCCAGCACTCTGGACAGGGGGAGTCAGCCCCAGCATTTT.

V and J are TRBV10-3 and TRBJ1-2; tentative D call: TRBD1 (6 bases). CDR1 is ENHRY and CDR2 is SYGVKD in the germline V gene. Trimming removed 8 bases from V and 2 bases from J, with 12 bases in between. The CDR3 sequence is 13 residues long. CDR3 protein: CAIGRGSNYGYTF. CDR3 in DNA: TGTGCCATCGGGAGGGGGTCAAACTATGGCTACACCTTC.

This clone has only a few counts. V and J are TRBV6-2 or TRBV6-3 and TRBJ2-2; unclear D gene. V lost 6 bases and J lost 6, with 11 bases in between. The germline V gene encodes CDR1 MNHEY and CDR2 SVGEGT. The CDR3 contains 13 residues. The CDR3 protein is CASSPREAGELFF. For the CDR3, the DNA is TGTGCCAGCAGCCCCCGTGAGGCCGGGGAGCTGTTTTTT.